This T cell receptor beta chain was observed in a study of spatial heterogeneity in lung cancer. Study-wide background: Around 22 months after resection was the median timing of the follow-up PBMC samples, which were sequenced when available. There were, on average, more than 8.5 raw-read appearances for each unique TCR and UMI combination.

As to time point: blood at routine non-recurrence follow-up after resection. In TCRdb, the 5' RACE reads were re-called with MiXCR into one record per CDR3 protein. The sample includes a few thousand distinct CDR3 sequences, approximately 24% of them seen just once. Sample: PBMCs, taken at follow-up. This sequence was found in a male donor with early-stage non-small cell lung cancer.

This CDR3 is CASSLGEGRRGSYNEQFF. The CDR3 bases are TGTGCCAGCAGCTTAGGAGAGGGGCGAAGGGGCTCCTACAATGAGCAGTTCTTC. V gene TRBV7-8 combines with J gene TRBJ2-1, with D perhaps being TRBD1 or TRBD2 (5 bases each). V shed 1 base and J shed 0 bases, with 16 bases lying between them. In germline, CDR1 is SGHVS, CDR2 FQNEAQ. This CDR3 has 18 amino acids.